This TCR beta chain appears in the sequencing data of a study of T cells expressing NK-cell markers. Study summary: The TCR beta repertoires originated in sorted CD3+CD56+NKG2C+, CD3+CD56+NKG2C- and CD3+CD56-NKG2C+ T cells. General study points: More than five donors had dominant NKG2C+ clonotypes that comprised about 1.0-7.0% of their CD8+ T cells.

This CDR3 contains 15 residues. Germline V CDR1 and CDR2: DFQATT, SNEGSKA (reference sequence). Scientists made TCR beta cDNA using 5'RACE template switching with UMIs. TCRdb reprocessed the 5' RACE reads and keeps a single row for each CDR3 protein, giving no DNA. This sample lists about 370,000 distinct CDR3 sequences; its ten largest clones have roughly 10%. As concerns this clonotype: Its antigen is currently unknown.

The source material was blood T cells: a sorted CD56 or NKG2C T cell subset, CD4+ or CD8+ T cells, or bulk PBMC T cells (not recorded which). The TCR originated in a woman between 50 and 59 years old in good health. V usage is TRBV20-1 and J usage is TRBJ2-1; TCRdb returns TRBD2, unconfirmable since there is no DNA. CDR3 sequence reads: CSAREGGSYLNEQFF.